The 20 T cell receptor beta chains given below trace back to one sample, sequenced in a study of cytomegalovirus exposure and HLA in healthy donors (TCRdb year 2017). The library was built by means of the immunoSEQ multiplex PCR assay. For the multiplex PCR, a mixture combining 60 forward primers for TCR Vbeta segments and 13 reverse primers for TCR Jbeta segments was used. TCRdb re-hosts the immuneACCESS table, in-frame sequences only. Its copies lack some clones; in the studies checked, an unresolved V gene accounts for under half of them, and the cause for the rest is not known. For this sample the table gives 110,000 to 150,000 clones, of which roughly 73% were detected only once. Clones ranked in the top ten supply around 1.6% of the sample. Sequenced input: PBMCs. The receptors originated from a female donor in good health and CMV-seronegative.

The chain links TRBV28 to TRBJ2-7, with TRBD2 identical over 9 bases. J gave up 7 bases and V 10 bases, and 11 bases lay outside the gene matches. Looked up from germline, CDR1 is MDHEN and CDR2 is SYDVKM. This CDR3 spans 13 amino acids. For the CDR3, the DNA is TGTGCCACCGGCGCGGGAGGGTTGGGGGAGCAGTACTTC. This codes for CATGAGGLGEQYF.

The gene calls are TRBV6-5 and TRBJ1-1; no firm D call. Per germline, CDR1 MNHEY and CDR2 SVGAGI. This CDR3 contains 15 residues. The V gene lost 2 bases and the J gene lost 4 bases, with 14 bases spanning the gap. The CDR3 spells CASSYAGRAGTEAFF. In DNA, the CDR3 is TGTGCCAGCAGTTACGCGGGTAGGGCTGGCACTGAAGCTTTCTTT.

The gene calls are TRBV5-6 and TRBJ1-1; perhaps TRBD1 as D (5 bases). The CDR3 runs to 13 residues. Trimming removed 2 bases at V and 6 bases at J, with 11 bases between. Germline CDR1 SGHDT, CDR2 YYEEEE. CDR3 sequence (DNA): TGTGCCAGCAGCTTTGGCAGGGAACCTGAAGCTTTCTTT. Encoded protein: CASSFGREPEAFF.

As DNA, the CDR3 is TGCGCCAGCAGTGGAAAGGGCGCGGGAGGCAGTTACAATGAGCAGTTCTTC. This codes for CASSGKGAGGSYNEQFF. This sequence joins TRBV10-1 and TRBJ2-1; 8 nucleotides line up with TRBD2. V shed 4 bases and J 4 bases; nucleotides not matched to a gene: 12. CDR3 length: 17 residues. Germline assignment: CDR1 WNHNN and CDR2 SYGVQD (reference sequence).

CDR3 protein: CASNGGRGETQYF. In DNA form, the CDR3 reads TGTGCCAGTAATGGAGGGCGTGGGGAGACCCAGTACTTC. This chain links TRBV19 with TRBJ2-5; tentative D call: TRBD2 (6 bases). The germline V gene encodes CDR1 LNHDA and CDR2 SQIVND (reference sequence). V gave up 7 bases and J gave up 5 bases, with 14 bases separating them. CDR3 length equals 13 residues.

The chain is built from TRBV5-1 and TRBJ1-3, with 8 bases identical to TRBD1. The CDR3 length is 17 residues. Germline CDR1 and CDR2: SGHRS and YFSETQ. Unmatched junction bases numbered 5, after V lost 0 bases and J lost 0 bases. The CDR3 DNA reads TGCGCCAGCAGCTTGGAAGGACAGGGCTACTCTGGAAACACCATATATTTT. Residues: CASSLEGQGYSGNTIYF.

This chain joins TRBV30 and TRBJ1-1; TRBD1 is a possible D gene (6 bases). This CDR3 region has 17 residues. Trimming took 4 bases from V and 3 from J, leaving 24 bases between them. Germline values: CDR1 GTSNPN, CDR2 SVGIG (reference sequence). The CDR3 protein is CAWNSDRDGEGDTEAFF. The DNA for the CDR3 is TGTGCCTGGAATTCAGACCGGGACGGCGAGGGGGACACTGAAGCTTTCTTT.

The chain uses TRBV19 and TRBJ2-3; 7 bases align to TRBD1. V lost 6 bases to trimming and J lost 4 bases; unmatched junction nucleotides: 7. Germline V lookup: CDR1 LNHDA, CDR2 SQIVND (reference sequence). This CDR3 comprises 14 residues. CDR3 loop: CASSPLDRPDTQYF. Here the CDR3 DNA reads TGTGCCAGTAGCCCGCTGGACAGGCCAGATACGCAGTATTTT.

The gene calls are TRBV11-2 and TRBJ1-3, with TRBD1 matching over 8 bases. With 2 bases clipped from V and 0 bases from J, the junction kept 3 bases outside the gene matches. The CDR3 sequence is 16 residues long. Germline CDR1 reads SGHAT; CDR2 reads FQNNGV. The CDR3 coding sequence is TGTGCCAGCAGCTTAAACAGGGGGTACTCTGGAAACACCATATATTTT. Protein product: CASSLNRGYSGNTIYF. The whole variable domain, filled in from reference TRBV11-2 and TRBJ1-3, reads EAGVAQSPRYKIIEKRQSVAFWCNPISGHATLYWYQQILGQGPKLLIQFQNNGVVDDSQLPKDRFSAERLKGVDSTLKIQPAKLEDSAVYLCASSLNRGYSGNTIYFGEGSWLTVV.

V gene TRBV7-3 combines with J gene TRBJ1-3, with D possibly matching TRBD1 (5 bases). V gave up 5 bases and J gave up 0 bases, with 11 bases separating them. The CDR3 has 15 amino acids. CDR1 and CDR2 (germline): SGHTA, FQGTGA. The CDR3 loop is CASSRTTDSGNTIYF. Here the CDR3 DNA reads TGTGCCAGCAGCCGAACGACAGACTCTGGAAACACCATATATTTT.

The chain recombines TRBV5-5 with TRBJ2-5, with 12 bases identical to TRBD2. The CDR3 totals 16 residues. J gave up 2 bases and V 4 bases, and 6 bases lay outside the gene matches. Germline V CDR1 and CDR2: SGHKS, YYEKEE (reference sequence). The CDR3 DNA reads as TGTGCCAGCAGCCACCCTAGCGGGGGGGAACAAGAGACCCAGTACTTC. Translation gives CASSHPSGGEQETQYF.

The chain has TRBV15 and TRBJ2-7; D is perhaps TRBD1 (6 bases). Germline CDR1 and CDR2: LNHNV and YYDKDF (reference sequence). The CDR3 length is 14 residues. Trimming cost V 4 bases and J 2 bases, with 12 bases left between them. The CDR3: CATSIQGITYEQYF. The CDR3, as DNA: TGTGCCACCAGCATCCAGGGGATTACCTACGAGCAGTACTTC.

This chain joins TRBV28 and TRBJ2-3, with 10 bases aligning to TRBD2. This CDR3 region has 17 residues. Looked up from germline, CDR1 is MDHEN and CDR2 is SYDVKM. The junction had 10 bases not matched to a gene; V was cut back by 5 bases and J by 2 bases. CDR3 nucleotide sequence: TGTGCCAGCAGTCCCCCCCATCTAGCGGGGGACACAGATACGCAGTATTTT. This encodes CASSPPHLAGDTDTQYF.

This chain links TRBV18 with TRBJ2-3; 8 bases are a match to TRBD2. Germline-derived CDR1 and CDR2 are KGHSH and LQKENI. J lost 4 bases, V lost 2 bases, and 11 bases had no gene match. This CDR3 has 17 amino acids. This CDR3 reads CASSPMLAGGGADTQYF. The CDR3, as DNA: TGTGCCAGCTCACCAATGCTGGCGGGGGGCGGTGCAGATACGCAGTATTTT.

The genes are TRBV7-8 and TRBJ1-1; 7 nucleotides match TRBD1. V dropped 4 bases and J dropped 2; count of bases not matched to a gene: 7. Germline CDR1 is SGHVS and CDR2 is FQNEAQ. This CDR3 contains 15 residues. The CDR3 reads CASSSMTGRNTEAFF. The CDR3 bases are TGTGCCAGCAGCTCCATGACAGGGAGAAACACTGAAGCTTTCTTT.

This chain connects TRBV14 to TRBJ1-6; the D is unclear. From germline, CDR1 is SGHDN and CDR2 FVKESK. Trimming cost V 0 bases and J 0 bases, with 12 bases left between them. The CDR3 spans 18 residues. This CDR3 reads CASSQDRSGISYNSPLHF. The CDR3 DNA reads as TGTGCCAGCAGCCAAGATAGGAGTGGTATCTCCTATAATTCACCCCTCCACTTT.

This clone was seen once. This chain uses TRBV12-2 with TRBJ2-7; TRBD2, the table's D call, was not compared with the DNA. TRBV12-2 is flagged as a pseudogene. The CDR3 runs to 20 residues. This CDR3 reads CASRLAAQGYGAGGSYEQYF. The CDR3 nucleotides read TGTGCAAGTCGCTTAGCGGCCCAGGGGTATGGAGCGGGAGGTTCCTACGAGCAGTACTTC.

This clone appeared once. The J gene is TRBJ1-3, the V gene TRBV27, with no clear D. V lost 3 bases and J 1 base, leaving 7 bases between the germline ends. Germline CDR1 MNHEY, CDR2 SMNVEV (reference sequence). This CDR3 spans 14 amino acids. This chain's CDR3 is CASSFTGSGNTIYF. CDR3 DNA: TGTGCCAGCAGTTTCACCGGGTCTGGAAACACCATATATTTT.

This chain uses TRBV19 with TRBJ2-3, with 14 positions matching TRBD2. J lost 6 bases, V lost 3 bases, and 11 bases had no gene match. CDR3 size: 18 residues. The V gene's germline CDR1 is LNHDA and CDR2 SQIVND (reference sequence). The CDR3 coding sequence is TGTGCCAGTAGTATCCGGGACGGAGGACTAGCGGGAGGTGATACGCAGTATTTT. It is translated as CASSIRDGGLAGGDTQYF. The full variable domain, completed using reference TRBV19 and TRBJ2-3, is DGGITQSPKYLFRKEGQNVTLSCEQNLNHDAMYWYRQDPGQGLRLIYYSQIVNDFQKGDIAEGYSVSREKKESFPLTVTSAQKNPTAFYLCASSIRDGGLAGGDTQYFGPGTRLTVL.

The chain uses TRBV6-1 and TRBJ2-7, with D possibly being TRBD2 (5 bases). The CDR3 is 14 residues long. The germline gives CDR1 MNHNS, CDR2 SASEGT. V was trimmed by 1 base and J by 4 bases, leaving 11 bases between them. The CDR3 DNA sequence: TGTGCCAGCAGTGAAGGGGCGTTAGCGTACGAGCAGTACTTC. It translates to CASSEGALAYEQYF.